Listed here are 29 T cell receptor beta chains from one sample, sequenced in a study of PD-L1 blockade in urothelial cancer. Time point defined: peripheral blood 6 weeks after treatment start. This table comes from immunoSEQ multiplex PCR, and its TCRdb copy is limited to in-frame clones, with some not included. The table records more than 95,000 clones, 86% of them present only once. Specimen: PBMCs, collected around atezolizumab (anti-PD-L1) treatment. All receptors derive from a man aged 50-59 years with urothelial cancer.

This chain links TRBV16 with TRBJ1-6, with 9 positions matching TRBD1. This CDR3 is built from 16 residues. V lost 3 bases and J lost 9; bases outside the gene matches: 9. In germline, CDR1 is KGHSY, CDR2 FQNENV. In DNA form, the CDR3 reads TGTGCCAGCAGCCACCTCTTGGGACAGGGTTCTTCACCCCTCCACTTT. Its translation is CASSHLLGQGSSPLHF.

This sequence joins TRBV19 and TRBJ1-4, with D unclear. This CDR3 contains 14 residues. V lost 7 bases and J 2 bases, leaving 11 bases between the germline ends. In germline, CDR1 is LNHDA, CDR2 SQIVND (reference sequence). The CDR3 loop reads CASTRGTTNEKLFF. The CDR3 DNA sequence: TGTGCCAGTACCCGAGGAACCACTAATGAAAAACTGTTTTTT.

The rearrangement uses TRBV7-3 and TRBJ2-2, with 8 bases fitting TRBD2. V lost 0 bases to trimming and J lost 2 bases; unmatched junction nucleotides: 2. The CDR3 extends over 16 amino acids. In germline, CDR1 is SGHTA, CDR2 FQGTGA. The CDR3 DNA follows: TGTGCCAGCAGCTTAACTAGCGGGATAAACACCGGGGAGCTGTTTTTT. Translation gives CASSLTSGINTGELFF.

V gene TRBV2 combines with J gene TRBJ2-1, with a weak D call TRBD2 (6 bases). V was clipped by 2 bases and J by 8 bases, with 13 bases between them. The CDR3 length is 14 residues. The germline V gene encodes CDR1 SNHLY and CDR2 FYNNEI. CDR3 DNA sequence: TGTGCCAGCAGTGAACGGGGGATTCTGGATGAGCAGTTCTTC. Amino acid sequence: CASSERGILDEQFF.

The V gene is TRBV4-2, the J gene TRBJ2-1; 9 bases fit TRBD1. Germline V CDR1 and CDR2: LGHNA, YNFKEQ. CDR3 length: 19 amino acids. V lost 1 base and J lost 7; bases outside the gene matches: 17. The CDR3 bases are TGTGCCAGCAGCCAAGCCGGTGGCGTGACAGGGGGATTTTTAAATGAGCAGTTCTTC. This encodes CASSQAGGVTGGFLNEQFF.

This clone was counted only a few times. The V gene is TRBV2, the J gene TRBJ1-6, with 8 bases matching TRBD1. This CDR3 region has 18 residues. Germline V lookup: CDR1 SNHLY, CDR2 FYNNEI. V gave up 3 bases and J gave up 2 bases; unmatched junction bases: 9. The DNA for the CDR3 is TGTGCCAGCAGTGATGCAGGACAGGGTCGGACCTATAATTCACCCCTCCACTTT. It yields the protein CASSDAGQGRTYNSPLHF.

This chain's CDR3 is CAGIRDRITLGNQPQHF. The CDR3 DNA reads as TGTGCCGGCATTAGGGACAGGATAACCCTTGGCAATCAGCCCCAGCATTTT. The chain couples TRBV2 to TRBJ1-5; TRBD1 matches 8 bases. This CDR3 is 17 amino acids long. After removal of 11 bases from V and 2 bases from J, the junction contained 17 bases not matched to a gene. Germline CDR1 SNHLY, CDR2 FYNNEI.

V usage is TRBV6-4 and J usage is TRBJ2-3; the match to TRBD2 covers 11 bases. CDR3 size: 15 residues. CDR1 MRHNA and CDR2 SNTAGT come from the germline V gene. V lost 4 bases to trimming and J lost 4 bases; unmatched junction nucleotides: 4. As DNA, the CDR3 is TGTGCCAGCAGTGTCCTAGCGGGAGGCGCAGATACGCAGTATTTT. Its translation: CASSVLAGGADTQYF.

The V gene is TRBV11-3, the J gene TRBJ2-1; TRBD2 matches at 11 bases. With 5 bases clipped from V and 5 bases from J, the junction kept 11 bases outside the gene matches. Looked up from germline, CDR1 is SGHNT and CDR2 is YENEEA. The CDR3 is 17 residues long. The CDR3, as DNA: TGTGCCAGCAGCCAGTGGGGGGGGACTAGCGGAAACAATGAGCAGTTCTTC. Its protein is CASSQWGGTSGNNEQFF. Combining the CDR3 with reference TRBV11-3 and TRBJ2-1 gives the whole variable domain EAGVVQSPRYKIIEKKQPVAFWCNPISGHNTLYWYLQNLGQGPELLIRYENEEAVDDSQLPKDRFSAERLKGVDSTLKIQPAELGDSAVYLCASSQWGGTSGNNEQFFGPGTRLTVL.

Only one count was recorded for this clone. This chain joins TRBV5-4 and TRBJ2-3; 9 bases map to TRBD2. Germline V gene lookup returns CDR1 SGHNT and CDR2 YYREEE (reference sequence). Trimming at V came to 2 bases and at J to 6 bases, leaving 10 bases not matched to a gene. The CDR3 spans 16 residues. CDR3 region: CASSLKREDRGDTQYF. CDR3 DNA sequence: TGTGCCAGCAGCTTAAAGCGGGAGGACCGCGGGGATACGCAGTATTTT.

The chain couples TRBV7-9 to TRBJ2-7, with 16 bases matching TRBD2. V shed 5 bases, J shed 4 bases, and the junction held 14 bases outside the gene matches. The germline V gene has CDR1 SEHNR and CDR2 FQNEAQ (reference sequence). This CDR3 contains 19 residues. The CDR3 bases are TGTGCCAGCAGCCAGTCAGCCACCGGGACTAGCGGGAGGGTTTACGAGCAGTACTTC. This sequence encodes CASSQSATGTSGRVYEQYF. Together with reference TRBV7-9 and TRBJ2-7, the CDR3 gives the full variable domain: DTGVSQNPRHKITKRGQNVTFRCDPISEHNRLYWYRQTLGQGPEFLTYFQNEAQLEKSRLLSDRFSAERPKGSFSTLEIQRTEQGDSAMYLCASSQSATGTSGRVYEQYFGPGTRLTVT.

The chain joins TRBV21-1 to TRBJ1-1; the table's D call TRBD1 went unverified against the DNA. TRBV21-1 is reported as a pseudogene. The CDR3 totals 17 residues. The CDR3 region has the DNA TGTGCCAGCAGCAAAGGGCACAGGGGGCTAATAAACACTGAAGCTTTCTTT. The encoded protein is CASSKGHRGLINTEAFF.

V usage is TRBV7-2 and J usage is TRBJ2-5; possibly TRBD1 for D (6 bases). The CDR3 has 13 amino acids. V was trimmed by 4 bases and J by 2 bases, leaving 8 bases between them. The germline V gene has CDR1 SGHTA and CDR2 FQGNSA. The CDR3 region has the DNA TGTGCCAGCAGCTCAGGACAGCAAGAGACCCAGTACTTC. This codes for CASSSGQQETQYF.

This chain connects TRBV11-2 to TRBJ2-1, with D unresolved. V lost 1 base and J lost 4, with 11 bases in between. Germline V CDR1 and CDR2: SGHAT, FQNNGV. CDR3 length: 15 amino acids. The CDR3 DNA follows: TGTGCCAGCAGCTTAGGCGCTGAACCTTACAATGAGCAGTTCTTC. Its protein is CASSLGAEPYNEQFF.

CDR3 in amino acids: CASSSGSEETQYF. CDR3 DNA sequence: TGCGCCAGCAGCTCGGGAAGCGAAGAGACCCAGTACTTC. V and J are TRBV5-1 and TRBJ2-5; tentatively, D is TRBD2 (5 bases). The CDR3 is 13 amino acids. Trimming shortened V by 3 bases and J by 3 bases, and 9 bases separated the two germline ends. CDR1 is SGHRS and CDR2 is YFSETQ in the germline V gene. The whole variable domain, remainder taken from reference TRBV5-1 and TRBJ2-5, is KAGVTQTPRYLIKTRGQQVTLSCSPISGHRSVSWYQQTPGQGLQFLFEYFSETQRNKGNFPGRFSGRQFSNSRSEMNVSTLELGDSALYLCASSSGSEETQYFGPGTRLLVL.

The chain has TRBV10-3 and TRBJ1-5; the D gene is possibly TRBD1 (6 bases). The V end lost 3 bases, the J end lost 6 bases, and 12 bases lay between the germline ends. CDR1 and CDR2 from the germline V gene are ENHRY and SYGVKD. This CDR3 region has 14 residues. For the CDR3, the DNA is TGTGCCATCAGTGAACAGGGAGCTAGTCAGCCCCAGCATTTT. Translated, it gives CAISEQGASQPQHF.

The rearrangement links TRBV19 to TRBJ2-7; TRBD1 might be the D (8 bases). Germline V gene sequence: CDR1 LNHDA, CDR2 SQIVND (reference sequence). There are 13 residues in the CDR3. V lost 5 bases to trimming and J lost 6 bases, with 14 bases between them. Here the CDR3 DNA reads TGTGCCAGTAGTCGGGGAGGGACAGGCGAGCAGTACTTC. It yields the protein CASSRGGTGEQYF.

The chain has TRBV30 and TRBJ1-6; D gene ambiguous. Trimming took 3 bases from V and 2 from J, leaving 11 bases between them. This CDR3 has 15 amino acids. Germline V lookup: CDR1 GTSNPN, CDR2 SVGIG (reference sequence). CDR3 loop: CAWSVQKTYNSPLHF. CDR3 nucleotides: TGTGCCTGGAGCGTACAGAAAACCTATAATTCACCCCTCCACTTT. Together with reference TRBV30 and TRBJ1-6, the CDR3 gives the full variable domain: SQTIHQWPATLVQPVGSPLSLECTVEGTSNPNLYWYRQAAGRGLQLLFYSVGIGQISSEVPQNLSASRPQDRQFILSSKKLLLSDSGFYLCAWSVQKTYNSPLHFGNGTRLTVT.

This chain joins TRBV2 and TRBJ1-2; TRBD1 agrees at 8 bases. Germline V gene data show CDR1 as SNHLY and CDR2 as FYNNEI. The CDR3 is 14 amino acids. V lost 8 bases, J lost 4 bases, and 9 bases stayed unmatched. The CDR3 here is CASGSSGQGYGYTF. The DNA for the CDR3 is TGTGCCAGCGGGTCCTCTGGACAGGGCTATGGCTACACCTTC.

This clone was seen a few times. The chain employs TRBV27 and TRBJ2-5, with D perhaps TRBD2 (5 bases). Between the trimmed V and J ends, which lost 4 bases and 5 bases, there was a span of 11 bases. Germline V gene lookup returns CDR1 MNHEY and CDR2 SMNVEV (reference sequence). The CDR3 is made up of 13 amino acids. DNA for the CDR3: TGTGCCAGCAGTTCCCGGACTGGCGAGACCCAGTACTTC. Translating it yields CASSSRTGETQYF.

The chain carries TRBV30 and TRBJ1-1; D uncertain. The germline gives CDR1 GTSNPN, CDR2 SVGIG (reference sequence). V lost 0 bases and J 3 bases, leaving 14 bases between the germline ends. This CDR3 has 15 residues. The CDR3 spells CAWSVRSIRYTEAFF. CDR3 bases: TGTGCCTGGAGTGTACGGTCAATCCGCTACACTGAAGCTTTCTTT.

Worth noting for this clone: The same CDR3 also results from other DNA sequences found in this sample. The V call is TRBV18, the J call TRBJ1-2; 7 nucleotides agree with TRBD1. Germline V gene data show CDR1 as KGHSH and CDR2 as LQKENI. Trimming cost V 3 bases and J 5 bases; bases outside gene matches: 3. The CDR3 covers 13 residues. This CDR3 reads CASSPGQSYGYTF. In nucleotides, the CDR3 is TGTGCCAGCTCACCGGGACAGAGTTATGGCTACACCTTC.

The chain couples TRBV18 to TRBJ1-1; 7 bases match TRBD1. The CDR3 is 15 amino acids. With 6 bases clipped from V and 5 bases from J, the junction kept 12 bases outside the gene matches. Per the germline V gene, CDR1 is KGHSH and CDR2 is LQKENI. The CDR3, as DNA: TGTGCCAGCTCTCCTATGAGACAGGGCGGGACTGAAGCTTTCTTT. Encoded protein: CASSPMRQGGTEAFF.

J is TRBJ2-6 and V is TRBV7-6, with TRBD2 identical over 14 bases. Trimming took 4 bases from V and 3 from J; bases not matched to a gene: 8. Germline-derived CDR1 and CDR2 are SGHVS and FNYEAQ. The CDR3 runs 19 residues. CDR3 region: CASSSNGLAGGGGANVLTF. CDR3 DNA sequence: TGTGCCAGCAGCTCTAATGGACTAGCGGGAGGAGGTGGGGCCAACGTCCTGACTTTC.

The chain recombines TRBV10-3 with TRBJ1-2; D unresolved. The V end lost 11 bases, the J end lost 1 base, and 11 bases lay between the germline ends. The CDR3 consists of 12 residues. CDR1 and CDR2 (germline): ENHRY, SYGVKD. The CDR3 region has the DNA TGTGCCTCCCACCCGGGTAACTATGGCTACACCTTC. This gives the protein CASHPGNYGYTF.

The chain has TRBV11-2 and TRBJ2-5; no reliable D call. This CDR3 has 13 amino acids. Germline-derived CDR1 and CDR2 are SGHAT and FQNNGV. V was clipped by 5 bases and J by 2 bases, with 9 bases between them. CDR3 sequence: CASSGPAQETQYF. CDR3 DNA sequence: TGTGCCAGCAGCGGGCCGGCACAAGAGACCCAGTACTTC.

The chain joins TRBV10-3 to TRBJ2-3; TRBD2 might be the D (6 bases). CDR1 and CDR2 (germline): ENHRY, SYGVKD. Deletions cut 0 bases from V and 11 bases from J, with 18 bases between. CDR3 length: 15 residues. The CDR3 protein is CAISESGPGSFMQYF. DNA of the CDR3: TGTGCCATCAGTGAGTCGGGGCCCGGGAGTTTTATGCAGTATTTT.

The chain joins TRBV30 to TRBJ1-5, with no clear D. The CDR3 runs 12 residues. CDR1 and CDR2 (germline): GTSNPN, SVGIG (reference sequence). V lost 2 bases, J lost 7 bases, and 9 bases lay in between. The CDR3 DNA sequence: TGTGCCTGGAGTTACCTAGGCCAGCCCCAGCATTTT. This codes for CAWSYLGQPQHF.

CDR3 in amino acids: CASSSLNPTGLEQYF. CDR3 bases: TGTGCCAGCAGCTCGCTCAACCCAACAGGGCTCGAGCAGTACTTC. This chain uses TRBV7-2 with TRBJ2-7, with a possible D match to TRBD1 (6 bases). The germline CDR1 and CDR2 sequences are SGHTA and FQGNSA. V lost 4 bases to trimming and J lost 6 bases, with 19 bases between them. The CDR3 spans 15 residues.